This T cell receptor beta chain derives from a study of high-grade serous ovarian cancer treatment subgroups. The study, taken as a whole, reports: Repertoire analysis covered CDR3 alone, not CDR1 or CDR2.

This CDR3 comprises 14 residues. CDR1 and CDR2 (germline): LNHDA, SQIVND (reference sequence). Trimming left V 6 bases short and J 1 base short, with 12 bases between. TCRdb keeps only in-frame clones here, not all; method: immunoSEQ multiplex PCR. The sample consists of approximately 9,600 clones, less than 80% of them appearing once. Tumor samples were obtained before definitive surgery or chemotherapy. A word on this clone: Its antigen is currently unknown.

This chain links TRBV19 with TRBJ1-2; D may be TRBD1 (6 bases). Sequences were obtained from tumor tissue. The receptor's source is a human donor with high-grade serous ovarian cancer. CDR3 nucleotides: TGTGCCAGTAGGGGAACAGGGTTTAACTATGGCTACACCTTC. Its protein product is CASRGTGFNYGYTF.